This T cell receptor beta chain was profiled in a study of shared clonotypes between healthy human individuals. Germline loops: CDR1 MNHEY, CDR2 SMNVEV (reference sequence). V was clipped by 3 bases and J by 1 base, with 9 bases between them. This CDR3 has 14 amino acids. TCRdb's table, derived via immunoSEQ multiplex PCR, lists solely in-frame clones and lacks some. The sample has some 530,000 clones; roughly 80% are singletons. Of note for this clone: Its target is unknown.

Study results and limitations: The expectation was that sequencing depth would affect clonotype sharing among donors. Limitation of the genetic and exposure-history diversity represented came from the few donors.

The receptor was derived from a woman in her thirties or forties in good health. Some clones in this sample may be carry-over from other donors' samples. V is TRBV27 and J is TRBJ1-1, with a weak D call TRBD1 (6 bases). The material sequenced was PBMCs. The CDR3 DNA sequence: TGTGCCAGCAGTTTTCTACAGGGGAACACTGAAGCTTTCTTT. It codes for CASSFLQGNTEAFF.